Following are 21 T cell receptor beta chains from one sample sequenced in a study of cytomegalovirus exposure and HLA in healthy donors. The PCR employed 60 Vbeta primers together with 13 Jbeta primers. Measured with immunoSEQ multiplex PCR; TCRdb has only the in-frame clones, and not every one. The sample has about 78,000 clones, over 60% seen once. Sequenced input: PBMCs. The receptor set was obtained from a woman in her 40s in good health and CMV-seropositive.

This rearrangement joins TRBV7-8 to TRBJ1-2; 11 bases are shared with TRBD1. After removal of 2 bases from V and 8 bases from J, the junction contained 7 bases not matched to a gene. Germline loops: CDR1 SGHVS, CDR2 FQNEAQ. CDR3 length equals 15 residues. The CDR3 DNA is TGTGCCAGCAGCTTAAATGGACAGGGGGCTGGAGGCTACACCTTC. Translating it yields CASSLNGQGAGGYTF.

The CDR3 spells CAIRETGSGNTIYF. CDR3 DNA sequence: TGTGCCATCAGAGAGACAGGGTCTGGAAACACCATATATTTT. The chain recombines TRBV10-3 with TRBJ1-3, with 7 positions matching TRBD1. This CDR3 is 14 amino acids long. With V trimmed by 6 bases and J by 1 base, 3 bases remained unmatched. The germline gives CDR1 ENHRY, CDR2 SYGVKD.

The genes are TRBV27 and TRBJ1-4, with 8 bases fitting TRBD1. Germline V gene sequence: CDR1 MNHEY, CDR2 SMNVEV (reference sequence). Unmatched junction bases numbered 2, after V lost 5 bases and J lost 6 bases. The CDR3 sequence is 13 residues long. The CDR3, as DNA: TGTGCCAGCAGTAAACAGGGGGATGAAAAACTGTTTTTT. Its translation is CASSKQGDEKLFF.

This chain joins TRBV5-4 and TRBJ2-5, with 7 nucleotides matching TRBD1. With V trimmed by 3 bases and J by 5 bases, 4 bases remained unmatched. Germline V gene sequence: CDR1 SGHNT, CDR2 YYREEE (reference sequence). CDR3 size: 13 residues. CDR3 sequence reads: CASSSTGSETQYF. For the CDR3, the DNA is TGTGCCAGCAGCTCGACAGGGAGTGAGACCCAGTACTTC. The full variable domain, with the rest looked up from reference TRBV5-4 and TRBJ2-5, is ETGVTQSPTHLIKTRGQQVTLRCSSQSGHNTVSWYQQALGQGPQFIFQYYREEENGRGNFPPRFSGLQFPNYSSELNVNALELDDSALYLCASSSTGSETQYFGPGTRLLVL.

This clone was observed a few times. The V and J genes are TRBV10-3 and TRBJ2-3; D possibly corresponds to TRBD2 (6 bases). V lost 7 bases and J 2 bases, leaving 13 bases between the germline ends. CDR1 and CDR2 (germline): ENHRY, SYGVKD. The CDR3 has 14 amino acids. DNA for the CDR3: TGTGCCATCAACAACTGGGGACTCACAGATACGCAGTATTTT. Its translation: CAINNWGLTDTQYF.

This sequence joins TRBV9 and TRBJ2-2, with D possibly TRBD2 on 5 matching bases. The CDR3 extends over 16 amino acids. The germline V and J ends were trimmed by 2 bases and 1 base, with 12 bases remaining between them. Germline V gene data show CDR1 as SGDLS and CDR2 as YYNGEE. CDR3: CASSVRPGGNTGELFF. The CDR3 DNA is TGTGCCAGCAGCGTCAGACCTGGAGGGAACACCGGGGAGCTGTTTTTT.

This chain links TRBV10-1 with TRBJ2-5; maybe TRBD2 (5 bases). CDR1 is WNHNN, CDR2 SYGVQD, per germline (reference sequence). Trimming cost V 8 bases and J 5 bases, with 12 bases left between them. The CDR3 spans 12 residues. In DNA, the CDR3 is TGCGCCAGCTCCCGGACGGGGGAGACCCAGTACTTC. Translating it yields CASSRTGETQYF.

The chain couples TRBV25-1 to TRBJ1-2; the match to TRBD1 covers 8 bases. CDR3 length: 14 residues. Germline V gene lookup returns CDR1 MGHDK and CDR2 SYGVNS. The trim removed 3 bases at V and 8 bases at J, leaving 8 bases unmatched. The CDR3 DNA is TGTGCCAGCAGTGAGACGGGACAGGTCATGGGCTACACCTTC. This gives the protein CASSETGQVMGYTF.

The chain joins TRBV4-1 to TRBJ2-7; D might be TRBD2 (5 bases). The germline V and J ends were trimmed by 1 base and 4 bases, with 14 bases remaining between them. Looked up from germline, CDR1 is MGHRA and CDR2 is YSYEKL. CDR3 length: 15 amino acids. This CDR3 is CASSQVDSEIYEQYF. CDR3 nucleotides: TGCGCCAGCAGCCAAGTGGATAGCGAGATATACGAGCAGTACTTC.

V gene TRBV10-2 combines with J gene TRBJ1-5; the match to TRBD1 covers 9 bases. The V gene end was trimmed by 10 bases and the J gene end by 4 bases; junction bases not matched to a gene: 2. CDR3 size: 12 residues. Germline loops: CDR1 WSHSY, CDR2 SAAADI. The CDR3 protein is CATGTGNQPQHF. CDR3 bases: TGCGCCACCGGGACAGGGAATCAGCCCCAGCATTTT.

The rearrangement joins TRBV30 to TRBJ2-3; no clear D. CDR3 length: 14 amino acids. V dropped 2 bases and J dropped 0 bases, with 9 bases sitting between them. Germline V CDR1 and CDR2: GTSNPN, SVGIG (reference sequence). This CDR3 is CAWSSSGSTDTQYF. The CDR3 DNA reads TGTGCCTGGAGTTCATCCGGGAGCACAGATACGCAGTATTTT.

The chain recombines TRBV4-1 with TRBJ1-1; weak D call: TRBD1 (5 bases). Trimming removed 1 base at V and 1 base at J, with 10 bases between. Germline V gene data show CDR1 as MGHRA and CDR2 as YSYEKL. This CDR3 contains 15 residues. CDR3 region: CASSQGIGGNTEAFF. The CDR3 DNA follows: TGCGCCAGCAGCCAAGGAATCGGGGGGAACACTGAAGCTTTCTTT.

The chain is built from TRBV6-1 and TRBJ2-1; 12 bases fit TRBD2. Germline values: CDR1 MNHNS, CDR2 SASEGT. There are 18 residues in the CDR3. V dropped 1 base and J dropped 1; count of bases not matched to a gene: 5. The CDR3 DNA reads as TGTGCCAGCAGTGAAGGGACTAGCGGGAACCCATCCTACAATGAGCAGTTCTTC. The encoded protein is CASSEGTSGNPSYNEQFF.

This clone was seen more than once but under ten times. J is TRBJ1-5 and V is TRBV2; 7 nucleotides match TRBD1. CDR3 length equals 15 residues. With V trimmed by 6 bases and J by 0 bases, 5 bases remained unmatched. Germline assignment: CDR1 SNHLY and CDR2 FYNNEI. CDR3 DNA sequence: TGTGCCAGCAGCCAACAGGGGATTAGCAATCAGCCCCAGCATTTT. This encodes CASSQQGISNQPQHF.

V is TRBV7-2 and J is TRBJ2-5, with 7 nucleotides matching TRBD2. From germline, CDR1 is SGHTA and CDR2 FQGNSA. The CDR3 contains 16 residues. V lost 1 base to trimming and J lost 2 bases; unmatched junction nucleotides: 7. The CDR3 region is CASSLGLGLPQETQYF. The CDR3 coding sequence is TGTGCCAGCAGCTTAGGTCTGGGACTACCACAAGAGACCCAGTACTTC.

The rearrangement links TRBV19 to TRBJ2-3; possibly TRBD1 for D (6 bases). V lost 1 base, J lost 2 bases, and 10 bases lay in between. This CDR3 has 15 amino acids. Germline assignment: CDR1 LNHDA and CDR2 SQIVND (reference sequence). CDR3 region: CASSIAQGPTDTQYF. As DNA, the CDR3 is TGTGCCAGTAGTATAGCTCAGGGGCCCACAGATACGCAGTATTTT.

This clone has only a few counts. The genes are TRBV19 and TRBJ1-1; tentatively, D is TRBD1 (6 bases). The CDR3 consists of 16 residues. The ends were cut back, 2 bases at V and 3 bases at J, with 16 bases in the middle. Germline V gene lookup returns CDR1 LNHDA and CDR2 SQIVND (reference sequence). The CDR3 spells CASSIRAGEGDTEAFF. CDR3 DNA sequence: TGTGCCAGTAGTATAAGGGCCGGTGAGGGGGACACTGAAGCTTTCTTT. Supplemented by reference TRBV19 and TRBJ1-1, the full variable domain reads DGGITQSPKYLFRKEGQNVTLSCEQNLNHDAMYWYRQDPGQGLRLIYYSQIVNDFQKGDIAEGYSVSREKKESFPLTVTSAQKNPTAFYLCASSIRAGEGDTEAFFGQGTRLTVV.

The chain joins TRBV13 to TRBJ2-1, with TRBD2 matching over 12 bases. This CDR3 has 19 amino acids. Germline V gene data show CDR1 as PRHDT and CDR2 as FYEKMQ (reference sequence). The V segment lost 4 bases and the J segment 6 bases; nucleotides outside the gene matches: 16. The CDR3 sequence is CASSSTTSSSGGAINEQFF. The CDR3 DNA sequence: TGTGCCAGCAGCTCCACAACGTCCTCTAGCGGGGGGGCCATCAATGAGCAGTTCTTC.

The V gene is TRBV30, the J gene TRBJ2-7; 7 nucleotides match TRBD2. Germline CDR1 GTSNPN, CDR2 SVGIG (reference sequence). V lost 2 bases and J lost 3; bases outside the gene matches: 10. This CDR3 has 15 amino acids. CDR3 sequence: CAWSQGSGGYYEQYF. The CDR3 bases are TGTGCCTGGAGTCAAGGATCCGGGGGGTACTACGAGCAGTACTTC.

The CDR3 reads CAWSVLGKLFF. CDR3 coding DNA: TGTGCCTGGAGTGTACTTGGTAAACTGTTTTTT. The V and J genes are TRBV30 and TRBJ1-4; D not resolved. Between the trimmed V and J ends, which lost 0 bases and 11 bases, there was a span of 7 bases. This CDR3 region has 11 residues. Germline lookup yields CDR1 GTSNPN and CDR2 SVGIG (reference sequence).

This clone was picked up a small number of times. V and J are TRBV11-2 and TRBJ1-2; maybe TRBD1 (5 bases). CDR1 SGHAT and CDR2 FQNNGV come from the germline V gene. This CDR3 comprises 17 residues. Deletions cut 0 bases from V and 4 bases from J, with 18 bases between. In DNA, the CDR3 is TGTGCCAGCAGCTTAGAGGGACCGCATGGAGGGTTCTATGGCTACACCTTC. Translating it yields CASSLEGPHGGFYGYTF.